Listed below are T cell receptor beta chains from one sample, sequenced in a study of shared clonotypes between healthy human individuals. Some clones are missing from TCRdb's copy, which holds only in-frame ones; the method was immunoSEQ multiplex PCR. Here the sample spans approximately 2.5 million clones, more than 90% being singletons. Sequenced input: naive CD4+ T cells sorted from blood. These receptors were obtained from a man aged 18 to 29 in good health. Both conserved end residues are part of each CDR3. A D gene is named only where the DNA matches it firmly. Clone size is stated in some rows and not others, as once, few, many or a class when expanded.

d_call j_call clone_size v_call cdr3_length cdr3_aa cdr3_nt
TRBD2 TRBJ2-4 NA TRBV2 14 CASSGASGVGVQYF TGTGCCAGCAGTGGGGCTAGCGGCGTTGGGGTTCAGTACTTC
NA TRBJ1-5 NA TRBV21-1 16 CASSRARDREDQPQHF TGTGCCAGCAGCAGAGCCCGGGACAGGGAGGATCAGCCCCAGCATTTT
TRBD1 TRBJ2-7 NA TRBV28 16 CASTQGRQGFSYEQYF TGTGCCAGCACCCAGGGTCGACAGGGGTTTTCCTACGAGCAGTACTTC
NA TRBJ1-1 once TRBV28 12 CASIQGKAEAFF TGTGCCAGCATCCAGGGAAAAGCTGAAGCTTTCTTT
NA TRBJ2-3 NA TRBV10-1 14 CASSEQRVSDTQYF TGCGCCAGCAGTGAGCAGAGGGTGTCAGATACGCAGTATTTT
NA TRBJ2-5 NA TRBV19 15 CASSMFGGLGETQYF TGTGCCAGTAGCATGTTTGGGGGGCTCGGAGAGACCCAGTACTTC
NA TRBJ2-2 NA TRBV5-1 13 CASSSRLTGELFF TGCGCCAGCAGCTCCCGTCTCACCGGGGAGCTGTTTTTT
NA TRBJ2-1 once TRBV4-1 16 CASSQVGTSGLNEQFF TGCGCCAGCAGCCAAGTCGGGACCTCGGGATTAAATGAGCAGTTCTTC
NA TRBJ2-7 NA TRBV5-4 12 CASRGPNYEQYF TGTGCCAGCAGGGGGCCAAACTACGAGCAGTACTTC
NA TRBJ1-1 NA TRBV2 13 CASSEAFNTEAFF TGTGCCAGCAGTGAAGCGTTCAACACTGAAGCTTTCTTT
TRBD2 TRBJ2-3 NA TRBV30 17 CAWKGGWGGSYTDTQYF TGTGCCTGGAAAGGAGGGTGGGGCGGGAGTTACACAGATACGCAGTATTTT
NA TRBJ2-5 NA TRBV27 13 CASSLSGSETQYF TGTGCCAGCAGTTTATCGGGAAGCGAGACCCAGTACTTC
NA TRBJ2-3 NA TRBV10-1 14 CASSERRGTDTQYF TGCGCCAGCAGTGAGCGGAGGGGCACAGATACGCAGTATTTT
NA TRBJ2-7 NA TRBV7-9 13 CASSLREGLEQYF TGTGCCAGCAGCTTAAGGGAAGGGCTCGAGCAGTACTTC
TRBD2 TRBJ2-3 NA TRBV4-2 16 CASSQDASGGVDTQYF TGTGCCAGCAGCCAAGACGCTAGCGGAGGGGTAGATACGCAGTATTTT
TRBD2 TRBJ2-5 once TRBV4-2 21 CASSPPPLGTSGRGAGETQYF TGTGCCAGCAGCCCCCCACCTCTGGGGACTAGCGGGAGAGGGGCGGGAGAGACCCAGTACTTC
TRBD2 TRBJ2-1 NA TRBV9 16 CASSTLGSGGYDEQFF TGTGCCAGCAGCACATTGGGGAGCGGGGGGTACGATGAGCAGTTCTTC
TRBD1 TRBJ1-5 NA TRBV2 12 CASSSTGGDQHF TGTGCCAGCAGTTCAACAGGGGGGGACCAGCATTTT
TRBD1 TRBJ1-5 once TRBV6-5 15 CASSFDRGYNQPQHF TGTGCCAGCAGCTTCGACAGGGGCTACAATCAGCCCCAGCATTTT
NA TRBJ2-5 NA TRBV15 12 CATSPSGVTQYF TGTGCCACCAGCCCAAGTGGAGTGACCCAGTACTTC
NA TRBJ2-5 NA TRBV7-3 15 CASSMNSGRQETQYF TGTGCCAGCAGCATGAATTCGGGACGGCAAGAGACCCAGTACTTC
TRBD2 TRBJ2-7 NA TRBV15 18 CATSRDGQPTSGWYEQYF TGTGCCACCAGCAGAGATGGCCAGCCGACTAGCGGGTGGTACGAGCAGTACTTC
NA TRBJ1-6 NA TRBV5-6 14 CASSLGRTNSPLHF TGTGCCAGCAGCTTGGGACGGACTAATTCACCCCTCCACTTT
NA TRBJ2-6 NA TRBV4-3 20 CASSQLRPQASGVGANVLTF TGCGCCAGCAGCCAACTAAGGCCTCAGGCCTCTGGTGTGGGGGCCAACGTCCTGACTTTC
TRBD2 TRBJ2-3 NA TRBV30 17 CAWSPTRLAGGLDTQYF TGTGCCTGGAGCCCAACCCGTCTAGCGGGAGGCCTCGATACGCAGTATTTT
TRBD1 TRBJ2-2 NA TRBV7-9 19 CASSLGAKQGVFYTGELFF TGTGCCAGCAGCTTAGGGGCCAAACAGGGGGTGTTTTACACCGGGGAGCTGTTTTTT
NA TRBJ1-1 NA TRBV28 15 CASSPQGLGNTEAFF TGTGCCAGCAGTCCACAGGGACTCGGAAACACTGAAGCTTTCTTT
NA TRBJ1-4 NA TRBV28 17 CASSRITGALTNEKLFF TGTGCCAGCAGTCGAATCACCGGGGCCTTAACTAATGAAAAACTGTTTTTT
TRBD2 TRBJ2-1 NA TRBV4-1 17 CASGTSLLGLGYNEQFF TGCGCCAGCGGGACTAGTTTATTGGGTCTTGGATACAATGAGCAGTTCTTC
NA TRBJ1-6 NA TRBV6-1 15 CASSGQGQANSPLHF TGTGCCAGCAGTGGGCAGGGGCAAGCGAACTCACCCCTCCACTTT
TRBD1 TRBJ2-5 once TRBV2 14 CASSLGQGRETQYF TGTGCCAGCAGCCTCGGACAGGGGAGAGAGACCCAGTACTTC
NA TRBJ2-5 NA TRBV6-5 14 CASSYSFGKQTQYF TGTGCCAGCAGTTACTCGTTCGGGAAACAGACCCAGTACTTC
NA TRBJ2-7 NA TRBV2 14 CASSADRTTYEQYF TGTGCCAGCAGTGCTGACAGAACAACCTACGAGCAGTACTTC
NA TRBJ2-1 NA TRBV5-4 13 CASSFLGRDEQFF TGTGCCAGCAGCTTCCTAGGGCGGGATGAGCAGTTCTTC
NA TRBJ2-1 NA TRBV9 14 CASSRGNAYNEQFF TGTGCCAGCAGCCGGGGGAACGCCTACAATGAGCAGTTCTTC
NA TRBJ1-1 NA TRBV4-3 14 CASSRGPGNTEAFF TGCGCCAGCAGCCGCGGACCCGGGAACACTGAAGCTTTCTTT
TRBD1 TRBJ2-1 NA TRBV27 15 CASSVIGTGYNEQFF TGTGCCAGCAGTGTAATTGGGACAGGCTACAATGAGCAGTTCTTC
TRBD1 TRBJ2-1 NA TRBV6-1 15 CASLPGGSSYNEQFF TGTGCCAGCCTCCCAGGGGGTAGCTCCTACAATGAGCAGTTCTTC
TRBD1 TRBJ1-4 NA TRBV7-9 13 CASSPQGVEKLFF TGTGCCAGCAGTCCCCAGGGGGTTGAAAAACTGTTTTTT
NA TRBJ1-1 NA TRBV2 15 CASSGGRGAYTEAFF TGTGCCAGCAGTGGGGGACGGGGTGCGTACACTGAAGCTTTCTTT
NA TRBJ1-2 NA TRBV5-4 14 CASSLAGDDYGYTF TGTGCCAGCAGCTTGGCAGGGGATGACTATGGCTACACCTTC
NA TRBJ1-2 NA TRBV28 19 CASSSSSIWDGPSNYGYTF TGTGCCAGCAGTTCCTCCTCGATCTGGGACGGACCCTCTAACTATGGCTACACCTTC
NA TRBJ2-1 once TRBV7-9 16 CASSLAGTGVYNEQFF TGTGCCAGCAGCTTAGCCGGGACCGGCGTTTACAATGAGCAGTTCTTC
NA TRBJ2-3 NA TRBV7-2 13 CASSLYRTDTQYF TGTGCCAGCAGCCTTTATCGCACAGATACGCAGTATTTT
NA TRBJ2-7 NA TRBV28 12 CASSWGKYEQYF TGTGCCAGCAGTTGGGGGAAGTACGAGCAGTACTTC
NA TRBJ2-5 NA TRBV11-2 14 CASRRIWVQETQYF TGTGCCAGCAGGAGGATCTGGGTACAAGAGACCCAGTACTTC
TRBD1 TRBJ2-7 NA TRBV29-1 14 CSVLGQGVENEQYF TGCAGCGTCCTCGGACAGGGGGTTGAAAACGAGCAGTACTTC
TRBD1 TRBJ1-2 once TRBV7-2 15 CASSLWDREVYGYTF TGTGCCAGCAGCCTATGGGACAGGGAAGTCTATGGCTACACCTTC
NA TRBJ1-1 NA TRBV5-6 14 CASSFGQLNTEAFF TGTGCCAGCAGCTTTGGCCAGCTGAACACTGAAGCTTTCTTT
NA TRBJ1-1 NA TRBV4-1 16 CASSPSKGPAVGEAFF TGCGCCAGCAGCCCCTCAAAAGGTCCGGCGGTTGGTGAAGCTTTCTTT
NA TRBJ2-4 NA TRBV28 13 CASSLPGVNIQYF TGTGCCAGCAGTTTACCAGGGGTAAACATTCAGTACTTC
NA TRBJ1-6 once TRBV5-5 16 CASSRGSSSYNSPLHF TGTGCCAGCAGCAGGGGGTCCAGCTCCTATAATTCACCCCTCCACTTT
TRBD2 TRBJ2-5 NA TRBV19 15 CASRSGSLGGETQYF TGTGCCAGTAGAAGCGGGAGCCTTGGGGGGGAGACCCAGTACTTC
NA TRBJ2-5 once TRBV5-8 12 CASRLESETQYF TGTGCCAGCAGGCTAGAGTCGGAGACCCAGTACTTC
NA TRBJ2-1 NA TRBV4-3 15 CASSQDGGPLNEQFF TGCGCCAGCAGCCAGGACGGAGGGCCGCTCAATGAGCAGTTCTTC